What follows are 6 T cell receptor beta chains derived from one specimen sequenced in a study of blood T cells in healthy people across ages. Using a J-beta primer mix together with a sample-barcoded 5' primer, a second PCR was run for roughly 6 to 12 cycles. TCRdb called the 5' RACE reads again in MiXCR, with one record for every CDR3 protein. The sample includes 650,000 to 1,000,000 distinct CDR3 sequences, around 36% seen only once; the top ten take 10% to 15%. The source material was blood. All receptors come from a man between 18 and 35 years old in good health.

A word on this clonotype: A junction boundary mismatches the germline segment, possibly from a read error. The chain employs TRBV7-2 and TRBJ2-2, with 12 bases that match TRBD2. The CDR3 loop spans 15 amino acids. Germline assignment: CDR1 SGHTA and CDR2 FQGNSA. CDR3 amino acids: CACSPGLAGTGELFF. The DNA for the CDR3 is TGTGCCTGCAGCCCAGGACTAGCGGGGACCGGGGAGCTGTTTTTT.

This clonotype was counted at least ten times. The chain employs TRBV20-1 and TRBJ2-5; either TRBD1 or TRBD2 may fit D (5 bases each). The CDR3 is 13 residues long. Per the germline V gene, CDR1 is DFQATT and CDR2 is SNEGSKA (reference sequence). The V and J ends lost 3 bases and 5 bases respectively, with 13 bases between them. The CDR3 DNA sequence: TGCAGTGCTAGTCTCGGGGACGGGGAGACCCAGTACTTC. This gives the protein CSASLGDGETQYF.

The table lists this clonotype with many counts. The rearrangement joins TRBV12-3 or TRBV12-4 to TRBJ1-1, with D possibly matching TRBD1 (5 bases). Trimming removed 5 bases from V and 7 bases from J, with 14 bases in between. The CDR3 runs to 13 residues. In DNA form, the CDR3 reads TGTGCCAGCAGTGTGGGGGGACGGAGTGAAGCTTTCTTT. Residues: CASSVGGRSEAFF.

This clonotype has a handful of counts. The CDR3 DNA sequence: TGTGCCAGCAGTTTCGACAGCACCTACGAGCAGTACTTC. This encodes CASSFDSTYEQYF. This sequence joins TRBV12-3 or TRBV12-4 and TRBJ2-7; a possible D gene is TRBD1 (5 bases). V was clipped by 3 bases and J by 2 bases, with 8 bases between them. The CDR3 is 13 residues long.

This clonotype was recorded a few times. The chain has TRBV7-2 and TRBJ2-3; TRBD2 is a possible D gene (5 bases). The ends were cut back, 0 bases at V and 0 bases at J, with 7 bases in the middle. The germline V gene has CDR1 SGHTA and CDR2 FQGNSA. The CDR3 has 15 amino acids. The CDR3 DNA follows: TGTGCCAGCAGCTTAGCAGCGGCCAGCACAGATACGCAGTATTTT. Translated: CASSLAAASTDTQYF.

On this clonotype: This may come from a read error, since a much larger clone is one base off. This chain links TRBV4-2 with TRBJ2-1, with 8 bases fitting TRBD2. The CDR3 loop spans 14 amino acids. CDR1 is LGHNA and CDR2 is YNFKEQ in the germline V gene. V trimming: 4 bases; J trimming: 10 bases; junction bases outside the gene matches: 9. The CDR3 DNA reads as TGTGCCAGCAGCCTTCGGACTAGCTCGGAGGAGCAGTTCTTC. It translates to CASSLRTSSEEQFF.